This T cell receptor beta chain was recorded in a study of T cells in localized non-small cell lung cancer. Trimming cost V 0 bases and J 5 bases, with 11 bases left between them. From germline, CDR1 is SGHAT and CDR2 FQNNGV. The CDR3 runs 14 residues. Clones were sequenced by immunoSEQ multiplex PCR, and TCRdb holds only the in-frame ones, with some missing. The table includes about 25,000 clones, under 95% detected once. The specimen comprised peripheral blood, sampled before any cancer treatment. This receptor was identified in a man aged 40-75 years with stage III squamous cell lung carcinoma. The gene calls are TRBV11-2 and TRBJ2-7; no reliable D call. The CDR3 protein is CASSLEWVSNEQYF. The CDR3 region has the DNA TGTGCCAGCAGCTTAGAGTGGGTTAGTAACGAGCAGTACTTC.